The next 30 T cell receptor beta chains were all read from a single sample in a study of blood T cell repertoires in COVID-19. Some clones are missing from TCRdb's copy, which holds only in-frame ones; the method was immunoSEQ multiplex PCR. The sample has around 77,000 clones; about three quarters are singletons. The source material was peripheral blood. The receptors were sampled from a woman at least 80 years old with active or convalescent COVID-19.

V is TRBV30 and J is TRBJ2-7, with D maybe TRBD2 (7 bases). V shed 4 bases and J shed 5 bases, with 15 bases lying between them. CDR3 length: 13 residues. The V gene's germline CDR1 is GTSNPN and CDR2 SVGIG (reference sequence). DNA of the CDR3: TGTGCCTGGACCGGGGGGCTGGGGGACGAGCAGTACTTC. Amino acid sequence: CAWTGGLGDEQYF.

V is TRBV3-1 (or the pseudogene TRBV3-2) and J is TRBJ1-1; D remains ambiguous. The length of the CDR3 is 12 residues. V was pared by 1 base and J by 8 bases, with 8 bases between. CDR1 and CDR2 from the germline V gene are LGHDT and YNNKEL (reference sequence). CDR3 nucleotides: TGTGCCAGCAGCCAAGGGGAGTTGGAAGCTTTCTTT. It specifies CASSQGELEAFF.

The chain uses TRBV28 and TRBJ1-1; tentative D call: TRBD1 (5 bases). Germline V gene sequence: CDR1 MDHEN, CDR2 SYDVKM. The CDR3 sequence is 16 residues long. Trimming cost V 8 bases and J 3 bases, with 22 bases left between them. CDR3 in amino acids: CASLPELGGRDTEAFF. The CDR3 coding sequence is TGTGCCAGCCTACCTGAGCTGGGGGGGAGGGACACTGAAGCTTTCTTT.

The gene calls are TRBV28 and TRBJ2-7, with a weak D call TRBD1 (6 bases). V was shortened by 1 base and J by 6 bases, with 10 bases between the two germline ends. The germline V gene has CDR1 MDHEN and CDR2 SYDVKM. The CDR3 is 13 amino acids. CDR3 DNA: TGTGCCAGCAGTTTATCCAGGGGTGTCGAGCAGTACTTC. Protein: CASSLSRGVEQYF.

The rearrangement joins TRBV12-3 or TRBV12-4 to TRBJ1-6; D may be TRBD1 (6 bases). Trimming took off 6 bases at V and 7 bases at J, with 7 bases between the two ends. This CDR3 is built from 12 residues. In DNA, the CDR3 is TGTGCCAGCAGCCAGGGGAATTCACCCCTCCACTTT. This encodes CASSQGNSPLHF.

The chain is built from TRBV4-3 and TRBJ1-4; 7 bases map to TRBD1. The J segment lost 6 bases and the V segment lost 0 bases, leaving 4 bases of the junction unmatched. CDR3 length: 15 residues. Germline loops: CDR1 LGHNA, CDR2 YSLEER. The CDR3 nucleotides are TGCGCCAGCAGCCAAGACGACAGGGTGGATGAAAAACTGTTTTTT. It translates to CASSQDDRVDEKLFF.

The chain couples TRBV5-1 to TRBJ1-2; D perhaps matches TRBD1 (5 bases). Trimming removed 4 bases at V and 4 bases at J, with 8 bases between. This CDR3 region has 12 residues. Germline CDR1 SGHRS, CDR2 YFSETQ. This chain's CDR3 is CASSVDSYGYTF. As DNA, the CDR3 is TGCGCCAGCAGCGTTGACAGCTATGGCTACACCTTC.

The chain links TRBV12-5 to TRBJ2-1; 12 nucleotides agree with TRBD1. This CDR3 is 15 amino acids long. Per the germline V gene, CDR1 is LGHNT and CDR2 is FRNRAP. J lost 4 bases, V lost 6 bases, and 4 bases had no gene match. CDR3 in DNA: TGTGCTAGTGGCCCGGGACAGGGGGCGTACAATGAGCAGTTCTTC. This codes for CASGPGQGAYNEQFF.

The chain links TRBV6-5 to TRBJ1-2, with D perhaps matching TRBD1 (6 bases). Germline CDR1 MNHEY, CDR2 SVGAGI. This CDR3 is built from 14 residues. V shed 7 bases and J shed 0 bases, with 12 bases lying between them. The CDR3 here is CASTNRASNYGYTF. CDR3 bases: TGTGCCAGCACTAACAGGGCTTCTAACTATGGCTACACCTTC.

This chain connects TRBV10-3 to TRBJ1-3; D may be TRBD1 (5 bases). The CDR3 spans 13 residues. Germline V lookup: CDR1 ENHRY, CDR2 SYGVKD. Trimming left V 6 bases short and J 2 bases short, with 8 bases between. The CDR3 spells CAIRQGTGNTIYF. The CDR3 DNA is TGTGCCATCAGGCAGGGTACTGGAAACACCATATATTTT.

The chain employs TRBV7-8 and TRBJ2-7; D possibly corresponds to TRBD1 (5 bases). V gave up 8 bases and J gave up 0 bases, with 14 bases separating them. CDR3 size: 14 residues. Germline CDR1 and CDR2: SGHVS and FQNEAQ. The CDR3: CASAQDKSSYEQYF. Here the CDR3 DNA reads TGTGCCAGCGCTCAGGACAAGAGCTCCTACGAGCAGTACTTC.

V is TRBV5-1 and J is TRBJ1-2, with 9 positions matching TRBD1. Looked up from germline, CDR1 is SGHRS and CDR2 is YFSETQ. This CDR3 region has 14 residues. The junction had 6 bases not matched to a gene; V was cut back by 4 bases and J by 5 bases. The CDR3 region is CASSRGTGQYGYTF. The CDR3 DNA is TGCGCCAGCAGCCGGGGGACAGGGCAGTATGGCTACACCTTC. Together with reference TRBV5-1 and TRBJ1-2, the CDR3 gives the full variable domain: KAGVTQTPRYLIKTRGQQVTLSCSPISGHRSVSWYQQTPGQGLQFLFEYFSETQRNKGNFPGRFSGRQFSNSRSEMNVSTLELGDSALYLCASSRGTGQYGYTFGSGTRLTVV.

The CDR3 nucleotides are TGCGCCAGCAGACCGATGGACAGGGGTTCAGCTTTCTTT. It translates to CASRPMDRGSAFF. The chain carries TRBV5-1 and TRBJ1-1; 9 positions agree with TRBD1. V gave up 5 bases and J gave up 10 bases; unmatched junction bases: 9. Germline CDR1 and CDR2: SGHRS and YFSETQ. This CDR3 contains 13 residues.

This clone occurred many times. J is TRBJ2-3 and V is TRBV9, with 10 bases that match TRBD2. J was trimmed by 3 bases and V by 1 base; bases with no gene match: 8. The germline CDR1 and CDR2 sequences are SGDLS and YYNGEE. There are 17 residues in the CDR3. In DNA form, the CDR3 reads TGTGCCAGCAGCGTAAGCGGGGGGGCCCTAGAGACAGATACGCAGTATTTT. This gives the protein CASSVSGGALETDTQYF.

The rearrangement links TRBV5-6 to TRBJ2-3; maybe TRBD2 (5 bases). Germline assignment: CDR1 SGHDT and CDR2 YYEEEE. Trimming shortened V by 3 bases and J by 2 bases, and 13 bases separated the two germline ends. The CDR3 consists of 15 residues. In DNA, the CDR3 is TGTGCCAGCAGCTCCGCTAGCAGAAACACAGATACGCAGTATTTT. This translates into CASSSASRNTDTQYF.

This chain joins TRBV5-1 and TRBJ2-5; 8 positions match TRBD2. Germline CDR1 is SGHRS and CDR2 is YFSETQ. The ends lost 1 base at V and 2 bases at J; junction bases unmatched: 4. The CDR3 contains 15 residues. The DNA of the CDR3 is TGCGCCAGCAGCTTGCTTAGCGGGGCTCAAGAGACCCAGTACTTC. It encodes CASSLLSGAQETQYF.

This clone was seen more than once but under ten times. The chain uses TRBV7-9 and TRBJ2-5; D might be TRBD2 (6 bases). V shed 1 base and J shed 4 bases, with 13 bases lying between them. The CDR3 sequence is 15 residues long. CDR1 and CDR2 from the germline V gene are SEHNR and FQNEAQ (reference sequence). The CDR3 loop reads CASSLDTGVAETQYF. The CDR3 coding sequence is TGTGCCAGCAGCTTAGATACGGGGGTAGCAGAGACCCAGTACTTC.

Of note for this clone: Within the sample, other DNA sequences also encode this same CDR3. This chain joins TRBV5-8 and TRBJ2-2, with 8 bases lining up with TRBD2. After removal of 0 bases from V and 5 bases from J, the junction contained 12 bases not matched to a gene. In germline, CDR1 is SGHTS, CDR2 YDEGEE. The CDR3 totals 18 residues. CDR3 residues: CASSLEGAGGGLTGELFF. The CDR3 DNA reads as TGTGCCAGCAGCTTGGAGGGCGCGGGGGGAGGGTTGACCGGGGAGCTGTTTTTT.

This clone was seen once. This chain links TRBV6-1 with TRBJ2-3; 12 positions match TRBD1. CDR3 size: 16 residues. The germline CDR1 and CDR2 sequences are MNHNS and SASEGT. The J segment lost 5 bases and the V segment lost 2 bases, leaving 5 bases of the junction unmatched. CDR3 residues: CASSEWDRGREDTQYF. The CDR3, as DNA: TGTGCCAGCAGTGAATGGGACAGGGGGCGCGAAGATACGCAGTATTTT.

The rearrangement links TRBV6-2 or TRBV6-3 to TRBJ2-3, with 10 bases fitting TRBD2. V shed 0 bases and J 4 bases; nucleotides not matched to a gene: 4. From germline, CDR1 is MNHEY and CDR2 SVGEGT. The CDR3 runs 16 residues. CDR3 DNA: TGTGCCAGCAGTTACTCCAGCGGGGGGGCATCAGATACGCAGTATTTT. Translation: CASSYSSGGASDTQYF.

The rearrangement uses TRBV30 and TRBJ2-7; 9 bases map to TRBD1. V was pared by 2 bases and J by 4 bases, with 3 bases of the junction left unmatched. From germline, CDR1 is GTSNPN and CDR2 SVGIG (reference sequence). The CDR3 has 13 residues. The CDR3 DNA reads as TGTGCCTGGAGTTACGACAGGGGGTACGAGCAGTACTTC. Amino acids: CAWSYDRGYEQYF.

The chain is built from TRBV7-9 and TRBJ1-2; 7 nucleotides align to TRBD1. V gave up 6 bases and J gave up 7 bases; unmatched junction bases: 5. The CDR3 has 12 residues. Germline CDR1 and CDR2: SEHNR and FQNEAQ (reference sequence). The CDR3 bases are TGTGCCAGCAGACCCTCAGGGGGTGGCTACACCTTC. Residues: CASRPSGGGYTF.

This chain uses TRBV10-2 with TRBJ1-6; D gene uncertain. The CDR3 is 13 residues long. The V gene's germline CDR1 is WSHSY and CDR2 SAAADI. Trimming removed 2 bases at V and 7 bases at J, with 6 bases between. CDR3 nucleotides: TGCGCCAGCAGTGAGACTCAAAATTCACCCCTCCACTTT. Translation: CASSETQNSPLHF.

The table lists this clone with a count of one. The chain links TRBV18 to TRBJ2-2; 8 bases are a match to TRBD1. V was pared by 5 bases and J by 4 bases, with 18 bases of the junction left unmatched. The CDR3 has 19 residues. Germline-derived CDR1 and CDR2 are KGHSH and LQKENI. In DNA, the CDR3 is TGTGCCAGCTCAGGACGCGGACAGGGAGTAAGGGATTTCACCGGGGAGCTGTTTTTT. This encodes CASSGRGQGVRDFTGELFF.

V gene TRBV9 combines with J gene TRBJ2-2, with 11 bases fitting TRBD1. CDR1 SGDLS and CDR2 YYNGEE come from the germline V gene. The CDR3 length is 16 residues. With 1 base clipped from V and 7 bases from J, the junction kept 6 bases outside the gene matches. The CDR3: CASSVFGTGGIGELFF. The CDR3 region has the DNA TGTGCCAGCAGCGTATTTGGGACAGGGGGTATCGGGGAGCTGTTTTTT.

The chain recombines TRBV15 with TRBJ2-5; TRBD2 might be the D (6 bases). The germline CDR1 and CDR2 sequences are LNHNV and YYDKDF (reference sequence). The CDR3 is made up of 13 amino acids. V was cut by 4 bases and J by 4 bases, with 10 bases left in between. This chain's CDR3 is CATSTPGGETQYF. CDR3 nucleotide sequence: TGTGCCACCAGCACGCCCGGGGGAGAGACCCAGTACTTC.

Concerning this clone itself: Other nucleotide sequences in the sample specify the same CDR3. The chain links TRBV7-8 to TRBJ1-3; D perhaps matches TRBD1 (6 bases). CDR3 length: 16 amino acids. Germline CDR1 reads SGHVS; CDR2 reads FQNEAQ. V was cut by 1 base and J by 4 bases, with 14 bases left in between. CDR3 residues: CASSLGGRGAGNTIYF. The DNA for the CDR3 is TGTGCCAGCAGCTTAGGTGGCAGGGGAGCCGGAAACACCATATATTTT.

In its sample, this clone was seen once. The V gene is TRBV6-5, the J gene TRBJ1-1, with 7 bases that match TRBD1. Germline loops: CDR1 MNHEY, CDR2 SVGAGI. V lost 6 bases to trimming and J lost 4 bases; unmatched junction nucleotides: 8. This CDR3 spans 14 amino acids. CDR3 loop: CASRIQGFGTEAFF. In DNA, the CDR3 is TGTGCCAGCAGGATACAGGGGTTCGGCACTGAAGCTTTCTTT.

The chain carries TRBV11-2 and TRBJ2-2, with D possibly TRBD1 on 5 matching bases. There are 14 residues in the CDR3. V shed 5 bases and J shed 6 bases, with 13 bases lying between them. CDR1 is SGHAT, CDR2 FQNNGV, per germline. The CDR3 here is CASSPGQGAGELFF. The CDR3 DNA is TGTGCCAGCAGCCCAGGGCAAGGTGCCGGGGAGCTGTTTTTT.

This rearrangement joins TRBV11-2 to TRBJ2-2; D possibly corresponds to TRBD1 (6 bases). This CDR3 region has 15 residues. Germline lookup yields CDR1 SGHAT and CDR2 FQNNGV. V was pared by 5 bases and J by 5 bases, with 15 bases between. The CDR3 nucleotides are TGTGCCAGCAGCCCAGGACAGATCGATACCGGGGAGCTGTTTTTT. Translation gives CASSPGQIDTGELFF.